Listed here are 30 T cell receptor beta chains from one sample, sequenced in a study of T cell repertoires in cytomegalovirus infection (dated by TCRdb to the late 2010s). Interpreted using the paper, the treatment or condition label stands for: in vitro stimulation with specific CMV peptide epitopes to enrich CMV-specific T cells. These receptors' targets are unknown. Instrument used: Illumina HiSeq 1500. TCRdb itself trimmed the public reads at Q25 with fastp, ran MiXCR and retained productive beta chains. Each CDR3 protein appears once, grouped with its most common genes and DNA. The sample table lists hundreds of thousands of distinct CDR3 sequences, about a third of them with a count of one. Jointly, the top ten make up over 12% of the sample. The material was cultured CD8+ T cells from PBMCs, obtained from culture after CMV antigen stimulation. These receptors originate from a human donor in good health (CMV status not recorded). Some clones in this sample may be carry-over from other donors' samples.

This clonotype appeared a few times. The gene calls are TRBV15 and TRBJ1-1; possible D gene TRBD1, 5 bases. This CDR3 contains 15 residues. Trimming pared 3 bases from V and 4 bases from J, leaving 15 bases between. Germline V gives CDR1 LNHNV, CDR2 YYDKDF (reference sequence). CDR3 sequence reads: CATSSDHQGATEAFF. CDR3 nucleotides: TGTGCCACCAGCAGTGATCACCAGGGCGCCACTGAAGCTTTCTTT.

The chain employs TRBV12-3 or TRBV12-4 and TRBJ1-5; D gene uncertain. The CDR3 length is 17 residues. The V end lost 5 bases, the J end lost 0 bases, and 17 bases lay between the germline ends. This chain's CDR3 is CASSGYPEIYSNQPQHF. In DNA, the CDR3 is TGTGCCAGCAGTGGGTACCCTGAGATTTATAGCAATCAGCCCCAGCATTTT.

This clonotype was recorded many times. The chain uses TRBV12-3 or TRBV12-4 and TRBJ1-5; D may be TRBD1 (5 bases). Trimming removed 3 bases from V and 1 base from J, with 13 bases in between. CDR3 length: 16 residues. As DNA, the CDR3 is TGTGCCAGCAGTTTGGGAGGGGTGGGAAGCAATCAGCCCCAGCATTTT. Its translation is CASSLGGVGSNQPQHF.

This clonotype was counted between two and nine times. A read error may account for a junction end that differs from germline. The chain carries TRBV7-7 and TRBJ2-5; 13 bases are shared with TRBD2. CDR1 is SSHAT, CDR2 FNYEAQ, per germline (reference sequence). The CDR3 covers 18 residues. This CDR3 reads CASSLRDRGLAGEETQYF. The CDR3 coding sequence is TGTGCTAGCAGCCTCCGGGACAGAGGACTAGCGGGAGAAGAGACCCAGTACTTC.

A single count supports this clonotype. The chain uses TRBV6-8 and TRBJ2-7, with D tentatively TRBD2 (5 bases). V lost 5 bases, J lost 2 bases, and 19 bases lay in between. This CDR3 has 16 residues. The V gene's germline CDR1 is MNHGY and CDR2 SAAAGT. Here the CDR3 DNA reads TGTGCCAGCAGTCCGCACCGAGAGGGCAGACCCTACGAGCAGTACTTC. Its translation is CASSPHREGRPYEQYF.

The chain carries TRBV13 and TRBJ1-2; D is possibly TRBD1 (5 bases). The CDR3 length is 13 residues. V lost 0 bases and J 8 bases, leaving 10 bases between the germline ends. The germline CDR1 and CDR2 sequences are PRHDT and FYEKMQ (reference sequence). CDR3 sequence: CASSLGPGPGYTF. CDR3 sequence (DNA): TGTGCCAGCAGCTTAGGTCCAGGGCCCGGCTACACCTTC.

This clonotype has at least ten counts. This chain joins TRBV7-8 and TRBJ1-1; possible D gene TRBD1, 6 bases. Germline CDR1 SGHVS, CDR2 FQNEAQ. The CDR3 spans 12 residues. Trimming removed 7 bases from V and 5 bases from J, with 11 bases in between. This chain's CDR3 is CASILRGTEAFF. CDR3 bases: TGTGCCAGCATCCTCAGGGGAACTGAAGCTTTCTTT. The whole variable domain, remainder taken from reference TRBV7-8 and TRBJ1-1, is GAGVSQSPRYKVAKRGQDVALRCDPISGHVSLFWYQQALGQGPEFLTYFQNEAQLDKSGLPSDRFFAERPEGSVSTLKIQRTQQEDSAVYLCASILRGTEAFFGQGTRLTVV.

This clonotype was picked up a small number of times. The genes are TRBV18 and TRBJ1-6; D is unresolved. CDR3 length: 14 residues. Trimming stripped 1 base from V and 7 bases from J, with 8 bases between. Germline V CDR1 and CDR2: KGHSH, LQKENI. In DNA, the CDR3 is TGTGCCAGCTCACCACTGAGGGTCAATTCACCCCTCCACTTT. This gives the protein CASSPLRVNSPLHF.

This clonotype was found a few times. J is TRBJ1-1 and V is TRBV6-5, with D possibly being TRBD1 (6 bases). The CDR3 is made up of 13 amino acids. Trimming left V 8 bases short and J 10 bases short, with 20 bases between. Germline V lookup: CDR1 MNHEY, CDR2 SVGAGI. CDR3 nucleotide sequence: TGTGCCAGCGGTCCGGGGGGCGCAGGTGGAGCTTTCTTT. Protein product: CASGPGGAGGAFF.

V is TRBV7-6 and J is TRBJ1-1; D gene uncertain. Germline V gene sequence: CDR1 SGHVS, CDR2 FNYEAQ. The V and J ends lost 5 bases and 4 bases respectively, with 8 bases between them. This CDR3 comprises 12 residues. Here the CDR3 reads CASSRLGTEAFF. The DNA for the CDR3 is TGTGCCAGCAGCCGTCTCGGCACTGAAGCTTTCTTT.

The V and J genes are TRBV5-1 and TRBJ1-4; 8 bases align to TRBD1. V dropped 2 bases and J dropped 0; count of bases not matched to a gene: 6. Germline V CDR1 and CDR2: SGHRS, YFSETQ. This CDR3 comprises 17 residues. CDR3 region: CASSFGQGIATNEKLFF. CDR3 DNA: TGCGCCAGCAGCTTTGGACAGGGCATTGCAACTAATGAAAAACTGTTTTTT. The whole variable domain, filled in from reference TRBV5-1 and TRBJ1-4, reads KAGVTQTPRYLIKTRGQQVTLSCSPISGHRSVSWYQQTPGQGLQFLFEYFSETQRNKGNFPGRFSGRQFSNSRSEMNVSTLELGDSALYLCASSFGQGIATNEKLFFGSGTQLSVL.

This sequence joins TRBV20-1 and TRBJ1-5; D is undetermined. V lost 0 bases, J lost 2 bases, and 11 bases lay in between. Germline assignment: CDR1 DFQATT and CDR2 SNEGSKA (reference sequence). CDR3 size: 15 residues. CDR3 sequence reads: CSARDSAQGNQPQHF. The CDR3 nucleotides read TGCAGTGCTAGAGATAGCGCCCAAGGCAATCAGCCCCAGCATTTT.

V gene TRBV7-3 combines with J gene TRBJ2-3; no firm D call. Germline CDR1 reads SGHTA; CDR2 reads FQGTGA. Trimming stripped 5 bases from V and 1 base from J, with 13 bases between. This CDR3 is 15 amino acids long. Here the CDR3 reads CASSAVEKGTDTQYF. CDR3 coding DNA: TGTGCCAGCAGCGCCGTGGAGAAAGGCACAGATACGCAGTATTTT. The full variable domain, with the rest looked up from reference TRBV7-3 and TRBJ2-3, is GAGVSQTPSNKVTEKGKYVELRCDPISGHTALYWYRQSLGQGPEFLIYFQGTGAADDSGLPNDRFFAVRPEGSVSTLKIQRTERGDSAVYLCASSAVEKGTDTQYFGPGTRLTVL.

This chain connects TRBV3-1 to TRBJ2-6; D is undetermined. Looked up from germline, CDR1 is LGHDT and CDR2 is YNNKEL (reference sequence). This CDR3 region has 16 residues. The V gene lost 2 bases and the J gene lost 4 bases, with 12 bases spanning the gap. CDR3 coding DNA: TGTGCCAGCAGCCAAAGGATACAATCGGGGGCCAACGTCCTGACTTTC. Its translation: CASSQRIQSGANVLTF.

The chain links TRBV28 to TRBJ2-7; D is ambiguous. CDR1 and CDR2 from the germline V gene are MDHEN and SYDVKM. V lost 6 bases, J lost 3 bases, and 18 bases lay in between. The CDR3 runs to 15 residues. DNA of the CDR3: TGTGCCAGCAGGACTCCGGACCGGGTCTGCTACGAGCAGTACGTC. It codes for CASRTPDRVCYEQYV.

This rearrangement joins TRBV6-2 or TRBV6-3 to TRBJ2-1; D possibly corresponds to TRBD1 (6 bases). Trimming took 2 bases from V and 6 from J, leaving 11 bases between them. Germline V lookup: CDR1 MNHEY, CDR2 SVGEGT. This CDR3 comprises 14 residues. CDR3 nucleotides: TGTGCCAGCAGTTACGACCCCAGGGGCAATGAGCAGTTCTTC. Encoded protein: CASSYDPRGNEQFF.

A note on this clonotype: A read error is possible here, since a much larger clone lies one base away. The V and J genes are TRBV6-1 and TRBJ2-2, with TRBD2 matching over 13 bases. Germline lookup yields CDR1 MNHNS and CDR2 SASEGT. Trimming took 4 bases from V and 7 from J; bases not matched to a gene: 6. The CDR3 has 16 amino acids. As DNA, the CDR3 is TGTGCCAGCAGTGGCAGACTAGCGGGGGGAATCGGGGAGCTGTTTTTT. This gives the protein CASSGRLAGGIGELFF.

The chain is built from TRBV6-2 or TRBV6-3 and TRBJ2-5; possibly TRBD1 for D (6 bases). The CDR3 has 14 amino acids. Germline CDR1 is MNHEY and CDR2 is SVGEGT. Trimming took 0 bases from V and 5 from J, leaving 10 bases between them. This CDR3 reads CASSYSPGVETQYF. The CDR3 nucleotides are TGTGCCAGCAGTTACTCTCCAGGGGTGGAGACCCAGTACTTC.

This clonotype was counted between two and nine times. The CDR3 sequence is CASSLGGGETEAFF. CDR3 nucleotide sequence: TGTGCCAGCAGCTTAGGAGGGGGCGAAACTGAAGCTTTCTTT. This rearrangement joins TRBV11-3 to TRBJ1-1; 7 nucleotides align to TRBD1. The V segment lost 1 base and the J segment 5 bases; nucleotides outside the gene matches: 4. CDR1 is SGHNT, CDR2 YENEEA, per germline. The CDR3 contains 14 residues.

V and J are TRBV7-3 and TRBJ2-7; D unresolved. The CDR3 totals 14 residues. V gave up 1 base and J gave up 0 bases, with 7 bases separating them. The germline gives CDR1 SGHTA, CDR2 FQGTGA. CDR3 DNA sequence: TGTGCCAGCAGCTTAATACTGAGCTCCTACGAGCAGTACGTC. Its translation is CASSLILSSYEQYV.

The gene calls are TRBV6-1 and TRBJ1-4; no reliable D call. CDR3 size: 10 residues. The germline V and J ends were trimmed by 7 bases and 14 bases, with 11 bases remaining between them. CDR1 is MNHNS and CDR2 is SASEGT in the germline V gene. CDR3 nucleotide sequence: TGTGCCAGCACAGGAGGCAGGCTGTTTTTT. Protein: CASTGGRLFF.

This clonotype was observed a handful of times. V gene TRBV11-1 combines with J gene TRBJ2-1; D tentatively fits TRBD1 or TRBD2 (5 bases each). V was clipped by 1 base and J by 10 bases, with 14 bases between them. The CDR3 length is 14 residues. Looked up from germline, CDR1 is SGHAT and CDR2 is FQDESV (reference sequence). The CDR3 loop reads CASSLGYGGHEQFF. The DNA for the CDR3 is TGTGCCAGCAGCTTAGGGTATGGGGGTCACGAGCAGTTCTTC. The whole variable domain, filled in from reference TRBV11-1 and TRBJ2-1, reads EAEVAQSPRYKITEKSQAVAFWCDPISGHATLYWYRQILGQGPELLVQFQDESVVDDSQLPKDRFSAERLKGVDSTLKIQPAELGDSAMYLCASSLGYGGHEQFFGPGTRLTVL.

This clonotype was seen a handful of times. V usage is TRBV20-1 and J usage is TRBJ2-3; 7 bases agree with TRBD2. The CDR3 is 17 residues long. Germline assignment: CDR1 DFQATT and CDR2 SNEGSKA (reference sequence). The junction had 13 bases not matched to a gene; V was cut back by 0 bases and J by 4 bases. CDR3 amino acids: CSARDSRDYGVADTQYF. In DNA, the CDR3 is TGCAGTGCTAGAGATTCCCGGGACTATGGGGTGGCAGATACGCAGTATTTT.

CDR3 bases: TGCGCCACCTCAGAGGGATACACTGAAGCTTTCTTT. It yields the protein CATSEGYTEAFF. V gene TRBV10-1 combines with J gene TRBJ1-1, with D hard to call. CDR1 and CDR2 from the germline V gene are WNHNN and SYGVQD (reference sequence). V was trimmed by 10 bases and J by 3 bases, leaving 12 bases between them. The CDR3 totals 12 residues.

This clonotype turned up a few times. The rearrangement joins TRBV6-1 to TRBJ1-5; unclear D gene. The CDR3 is made up of 17 amino acids. The germline gives CDR1 MNHNS, CDR2 SASEGT. With 5 bases removed from V and 4 bases from J, the gap between germline ends came to 21 bases. CDR3: CASSPAGRPEPNQPQHF. The CDR3 coding sequence is TGTGCCAGCAGTCCCGCAGGCCGTCCGGAACCGAATCAGCCCCAGCATTTT.

The genes are TRBV11-3 and TRBJ2-1; D might be TRBD1 or TRBD2, each matching 5 bases. In germline, CDR1 is SGHNT, CDR2 YENEEA. This CDR3 contains 14 residues. V lost 2 bases to trimming and J lost 10 bases, with 15 bases between them. The CDR3 DNA sequence: TGTGCCAGCAGCTTATGGGGGTCTAAGGAGGAGCAGTTCTTC. Its protein is CASSLWGSKEEQFF. Based on the CDR3 plus reference TRBV11-3 and TRBJ2-1, the full variable domain is EAGVVQSPRYKIIEKKQPVAFWCNPISGHNTLYWYLQNLGQGPELLIRYENEEAVDDSQLPKDRFSAERLKGVDSTLKIQPAELGDSAVYLCASSLWGSKEEQFFGPGTRLTVL.

Many counts were recorded for this clonotype. This chain uses TRBV11-3 with TRBJ2-5; 10 nucleotides align to TRBD1. Germline V CDR1 and CDR2: SGHNT, YENEEA. This CDR3 contains 15 residues. V shed 5 bases and J 5 bases; nucleotides not matched to a gene: 8. As DNA, the CDR3 is TGTGCCAGCAGCCAGCGGGACAGGGGAAAGGAGACCCAGTACTTC. It codes for CASSQRDRGKETQYF.

The V gene is TRBV6-6, the J gene TRBJ2-2; 11 nucleotides line up with TRBD2. There are 15 residues in the CDR3. The germline CDR1 and CDR2 sequences are MNHNY and SVGAGI (reference sequence). Unmatched junction bases numbered 4, after V lost 5 bases and J lost 5 bases. The DNA of the CDR3 is TGTGCCAGCAGTCTGGGACTAGCGGAAACCGGGGAGCTGTTTTTT. This gives the protein CASSLGLAETGELFF.

This clonotype has just a few counts. The J gene is TRBJ1-6, the V gene TRBV6-1; D not certain. The V end was cut by 1 base, the J end by 8 bases, with 9 bases between. CDR1 is MNHNS, CDR2 SASEGT, per germline. CDR3 length equals 14 residues. The CDR3 protein is CASSEEGWDSPLHF. The CDR3 DNA sequence: TGTGCCAGCAGTGAAGAGGGCTGGGATTCACCCCTCCACTTT.

The CDR3 loop is CASSEGGFSNQPQHF. The CDR3 bases are TGTGCCAGCAGTGAAGGGGGGTTTAGCAATCAGCCCCAGCATTTT. The chain has TRBV6-1 and TRBJ1-5; the D gene is possibly TRBD1 (5 bases). The CDR3 spans 15 residues. Germline CDR1 and CDR2: MNHNS and SASEGT. V was trimmed by 1 base and J by 0 bases, leaving 7 bases between them.